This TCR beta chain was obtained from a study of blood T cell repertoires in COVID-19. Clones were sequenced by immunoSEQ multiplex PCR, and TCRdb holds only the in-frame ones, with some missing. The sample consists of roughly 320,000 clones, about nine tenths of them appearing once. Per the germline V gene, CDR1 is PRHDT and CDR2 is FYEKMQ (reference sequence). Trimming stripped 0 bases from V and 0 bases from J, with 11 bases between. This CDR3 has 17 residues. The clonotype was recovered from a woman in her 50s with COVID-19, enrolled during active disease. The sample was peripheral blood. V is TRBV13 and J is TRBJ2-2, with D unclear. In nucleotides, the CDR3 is TGTGCCAGCAGCTTAGGCTCAACGGTCTCGAACACCGGGGAGCTGTTTTTT. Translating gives CASSLGSTVSNTGELFF.